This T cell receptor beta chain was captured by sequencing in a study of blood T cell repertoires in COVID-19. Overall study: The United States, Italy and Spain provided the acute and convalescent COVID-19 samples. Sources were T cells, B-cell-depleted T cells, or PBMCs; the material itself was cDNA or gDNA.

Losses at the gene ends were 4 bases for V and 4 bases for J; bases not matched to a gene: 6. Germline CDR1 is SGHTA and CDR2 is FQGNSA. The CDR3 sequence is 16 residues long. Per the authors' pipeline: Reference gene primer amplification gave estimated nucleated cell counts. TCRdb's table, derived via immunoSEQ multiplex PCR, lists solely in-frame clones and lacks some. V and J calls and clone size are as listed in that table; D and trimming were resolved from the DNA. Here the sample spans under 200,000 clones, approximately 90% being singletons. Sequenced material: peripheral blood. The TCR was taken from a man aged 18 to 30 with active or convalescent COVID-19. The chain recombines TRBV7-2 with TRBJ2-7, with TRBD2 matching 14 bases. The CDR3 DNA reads TGTGCCAGCAGCTCCGGGACTAGCGGGGGCCGGTACGAGCAGTACTTC. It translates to CASSSGTSGGRYEQYF.